Each of the 26 T cell receptor beta chains below was sequenced from the same sample in a study of CD8 T cells in ankylosing spondylitis. One entry per CDR3 protein results from TCRdb running MiXCR on the 5' RACE reads. The sample yields approximately 190,000 distinct CDR3 sequences, 10% to 15% seen once. The sequenced material came from blood, either unsorted or a sorted T cell fraction (not recorded which). The receptor source for this set is a female donor with ankylosing spondylitis or in good health (not recorded which).

Of note for this clonotype: This may come from a read error, since a much larger clone is one base off. The chain links TRBV5-1 to TRBJ2-1; 9 nucleotides agree with TRBD2. CDR1 is SGHRS, CDR2 YFSETQ, per germline. Unmatched junction bases numbered 12, after V lost 4 bases and J lost 7 bases. This CDR3 contains 16 residues. The CDR3 sequence: CASSKGLAGIENEQFF. CDR3 nucleotide sequence: TGCGCCAGCAGCAAAGGGCTAGCGGGAATCGAGAATGAGCAGTTCTTC.

This clonotype has at least ten counts. The genes are TRBV6-5 and TRBJ2-3; possibly TRBD1 for D (5 bases). CDR3 length: 13 amino acids. CDR1 is MNHEY, CDR2 SVGAGI, per germline. Trimming removed 5 bases from V and 3 bases from J, with 9 bases in between. The CDR3 loop is CASSTQGTDTQYF. The CDR3 nucleotides are TGTGCCAGCAGTACTCAGGGTACAGATACGCAGTATTTT.

This clonotype appeared many times. This chain connects TRBV20-1 to TRBJ2-5; D may be TRBD1 (6 bases). CDR3 length: 14 residues. The germline CDR1 and CDR2 sequences are DFQATT and SNEGSKA (reference sequence). Deletions cut 0 bases from V and 2 bases from J, with 10 bases between. CDR3 DNA sequence: TGCAGTGCTAGAGAAACAGGGCTTCAAGAGACCCAGTACTTC. Its translation is CSARETGLQETQYF.

This chain joins TRBV14 and TRBJ2-3; D ambiguous. The germline V gene has CDR1 SGHDN and CDR2 FVKESK. Trimming cost V 0 bases and J 1 base, with 14 bases left between them. The CDR3 consists of 17 residues. As DNA, the CDR3 is TGTGCCAGCAGCCAAGATCTCCCCCGGGTAGGCACAGATACGCAGTATTTT. Its protein product is CASSQDLPRVGTDTQYF.

This clonotype was seen repeatedly, ten times or more. The chain employs TRBV19 and TRBJ1-2, with unresolved D. The CDR3 totals 12 residues. Per the germline V gene, CDR1 is LNHDA and CDR2 is SQIVND (reference sequence). V lost 1 base and J 7 bases, leaving 7 bases between the germline ends. The chain's CDR3 is CASSIGNGGYTF. The DNA of the CDR3 is TGTGCCAGTAGTATAGGTAACGGTGGCTACACCTTC.

Ten or more counts support this clonotype. This chain connects TRBV20-1 to TRBJ2-1; the D is unclear. The CDR3 runs to 11 residues. Germline V gene lookup returns CDR1 DFQATT and CDR2 SNEGSKA (reference sequence). Deletions cut 6 bases from V and 3 bases from J, with 6 bases between. The chain's CDR3 is CSASFYNEQFF. DNA for the CDR3: TGCAGTGCCAGTTTCTACAATGAGCAGTTCTTC.

On this clonotype: This may be a read error: a much more frequent sequence differs by one nucleotide. In nucleotides, the CDR3 is TGTACCAGCAGTGAAGGGGACGAGGCAGATACGCAGTATTTT. Translating it yields CTSSEGDEADTQYF. The rearrangement links TRBV6-4 to TRBJ2-3; either TRBD1 or TRBD2 may fit D (5 bases each). Germline lookup yields CDR1 MRHNA and CDR2 SNTAGT. The CDR3 is 14 residues long.

About this clonotype: This clone may be a read error of a much larger clone one base away. This chain links TRBV10-3 with TRBJ2-5; 7 nucleotides align to TRBD2. The ends lost 4 bases at V and 5 bases at J; junction bases unmatched: 10. Germline lookup yields CDR1 ENHRY and CDR2 SYGVKD. The CDR3 extends over 15 amino acids. CDR3 in amino acids: CAISVGGSLRETQYF. The CDR3 DNA follows: TGTGCCATCAGTGTGGGAGGGTCCCTAAGGGAGACCCAGTACTTC.

The rearrangement uses TRBV7-2 and TRBJ2-7; 9 bases fit TRBD2. The CDR3 is 15 amino acids. Germline lookup yields CDR1 SGHTA and CDR2 FQGNSA. V lost 3 bases, J lost 3 bases, and 6 bases stayed unmatched. The chain's CDR3 is CASSFRLAANYEQYF. The DNA of the CDR3 is TGTGCCAGCAGCTTTCGACTAGCGGCTAACTACGAGCAGTACTTC.

DNA of the CDR3: TGTGCCAGCAGCCGTAGCGGGAGGGAAGAGACCCAGTACTTC. This codes for CASSRSGREETQYF. The chain uses TRBV7-2 and TRBJ2-5; 11 bases align to TRBD2. Germline CDR1 is SGHTA and CDR2 is FQGNSA. The CDR3 covers 14 residues. V shed 5 bases, J shed 3 bases, and the junction held 2 bases outside the gene matches.

This clonotype was counted many times. The CDR3 reads CASSFGWDMNTEAFF. The CDR3 DNA reads as TGTGCCAGCAGTTTTGGTTGGGACATGAACACTGAAGCTTTCTTT. The V and J genes are TRBV12-3 or TRBV12-4 and TRBJ1-1, with a possible D match to TRBD1 (6 bases). The CDR3 length is 15 residues. V lost 3 bases, J lost 0 bases, and 11 bases lay in between.

This chain uses TRBV4-3 with TRBJ1-1, with 7 nucleotides matching TRBD1. Germline-derived CDR1 and CDR2 are LGHNA and YSLEER. The CDR3 length is 15 residues. With 0 bases clipped from V and 8 bases from J, the junction kept 9 bases outside the gene matches. The DNA of the CDR3 is TGCGCCAGCAGCCAAGATGAGGGGGCGGGGAGGGAAGCTTTCTTT. Translating it yields CASSQDEGAGREAFF.

Many counts were recorded for this clonotype. The chain recombines TRBV20-1 with TRBJ1-2, with D unclear. V shed 1 base and J shed 7 bases, with 4 bases lying between them. This CDR3 contains 10 residues. Germline CDR1 DFQATT, CDR2 SNEGSKA (reference sequence). CDR3 coding DNA: TGCAGTGCTAGAGGGGTTGGCTACACCTTC. It encodes CSARGVGYTF.

In its sample, this clonotype is medium-sized. This chain uses TRBV6-1 with TRBJ2-1; unclear D gene. The germline gives CDR1 MNHNS, CDR2 SASEGT. V was trimmed by 3 bases and J by 7 bases, leaving 10 bases between them. This CDR3 comprises 13 residues. CDR3: CASSDWTGNEQFF. In DNA, the CDR3 is TGTGCCAGCAGTGATTGGACGGGTAATGAGCAGTTCTTC.

This clonotype was recorded at least ten times. This chain uses TRBV6-6 with TRBJ1-3, with D possibly TRBD1 on 5 matching bases. CDR1 and CDR2 (germline): MNHNY, SVGAGI (reference sequence). This CDR3 has 12 residues. V lost 11 bases to trimming and J lost 4 bases, with 12 bases between them. The CDR3, as DNA: TGTGCCTCCGGGGCGGGGGGAAACACCATATATTTT. It yields the protein CASGAGGNTIYF.

This clonotype was observed at least ten times. The V call is TRBV4-3, the J call TRBJ2-7; 8 bases match TRBD1. Losses at the gene ends were 1 base for V and 4 bases for J; bases not matched to a gene: 3. This CDR3 is built from 14 residues. Germline V gives CDR1 LGHNA, CDR2 YSLEER. The CDR3 sequence: CASSQAQGAYEQYF. Written as DNA, the CDR3 is TGCGCCAGCAGCCAAGCTCAGGGGGCGTACGAGCAGTACTTC.

This clonotype was seen repeatedly, ten times or more. The chain is built from TRBV29-1 and TRBJ2-1, with TRBD1 matching 9 bases. From germline, CDR1 is SQVTM and CDR2 ANQGSEA. There are 14 residues in the CDR3. With 8 bases clipped from V and 3 bases from J, the junction kept 8 bases outside the gene matches. CDR3 protein: CSTRQGVVYNEQFF. In DNA, the CDR3 is TGCAGCACACGACAGGGGGTAGTCTACAATGAGCAGTTCTTC.

This clonotype was picked up many times. The rearrangement links TRBV12-3 or TRBV12-4 to TRBJ1-2; D is unresolved. V shed 7 bases and J shed 2 bases, with 17 bases lying between them. This CDR3 has 15 residues. In DNA, the CDR3 is TGTGCCAGCACCCACACCAGACTGGCCAACTATGGCTACACCTTC. Protein: CASTHTRLANYGYTF.

There are many counts of this clonotype. The V gene is TRBV5-1, the J gene TRBJ1-2, with D perhaps matching TRBD1 (5 bases). Germline assignment: CDR1 SGHRS and CDR2 YFSETQ. The CDR3 is made up of 13 amino acids. The V and J ends lost 0 bases and 6 bases respectively, with 9 bases between them. The CDR3 reads CASSLAGGDGYTF. The CDR3 DNA reads TGCGCCAGCAGCTTGGCAGGAGGGGATGGCTACACCTTC. The full variable domain, rest sourced from reference TRBV5-1 and TRBJ1-2, is KAGVTQTPRYLIKTRGQQVTLSCSPISGHRSVSWYQQTPGQGLQFLFEYFSETQRNKGNFPGRFSGRQFSNSRSEMNVSTLELGDSALYLCASSLAGGDGYTFGSGTRLTVV.

This clonotype has just one count. The chain recombines TRBV7-9 with TRBJ2-1; D might be TRBD1 (5 bases). The CDR3 spans 12 residues. In germline, CDR1 is SEHNR, CDR2 FQNEAQ (reference sequence). V lost 5 bases, J lost 8 bases, and 10 bases lay in between. CDR3 protein: CASSRGQDEQFF. For the CDR3, the DNA is TGTGCCAGCAGCAGGGGTCAGGATGAGCAGTTCTTC.

At least ten counts were recorded for this clonotype. This chain connects TRBV5-1 to TRBJ2-2, with D tentatively TRBD2 (6 bases). The CDR3 consists of 14 residues. Trimming took 1 base from V and 3 from J, leaving 7 bases between them. Germline CDR1 and CDR2: SGHRS and YFSETQ. The CDR3 protein is CASSLWGDTGELFF. DNA of the CDR3: TGCGCCAGCAGCTTGTGGGGGGACACCGGGGAGCTGTTTTTT. The whole variable domain, remainder taken from reference TRBV5-1 and TRBJ2-2, is KAGVTQTPRYLIKTRGQQVTLSCSPISGHRSVSWYQQTPGQGLQFLFEYFSETQRNKGNFPGRFSGRQFSNSRSEMNVSTLELGDSALYLCASSLWGDTGELFFGEGSRLTVL.

Turning to this clonotype: Possible read error: a much larger clone is one base away. The chain uses TRBV28 and TRBJ2-7; 9 positions agree with TRBD1. Per the germline V gene, CDR1 is MDHEN and CDR2 is SYDVKM. The CDR3 totals 14 residues. CDR3 nucleotide sequence: TGTGTCAGCAGGACTACAGGGGGCGCGTCCGAGCAGTACTTC. It translates to CVSRTTGGASEQYF.

This clonotype was observed a handful of times. The CDR3 coding sequence is TGCGCCAGCAGCCAACGCTTAGGACTAGCGGATAACCACAATGAGCAGTTCTTC. Translated: CASSQRLGLADNHNEQFF. The chain employs TRBV4-1 and TRBJ2-1; 10 bases align to TRBD2. Germline assignment: CDR1 MGHRA and CDR2 YSYEKL. This CDR3 is 18 amino acids long. V lost 2 bases, J lost 5 bases, and 12 bases stayed unmatched.

As concerns this clonotype: Being one base from a much bigger clone, this may be a read error. The chain uses TRBV7-2 and TRBJ1-5; TRBD1 might be the D (5 bases). This CDR3 contains 16 residues. CDR1 SGHTA and CDR2 FQGNSA come from the germline V gene. In DNA form, the CDR3 reads TGTGCCAGCAGCCCCAGTACAGGTTATAGCAATCAGCCCCCGCATTTT. Its translation is CASSPSTGYSNQPPHF.

This clonotype was found many times. The V call is TRBV11-3, the J call TRBJ1-3; no firm D call. CDR3 length: 16 amino acids. The germline V and J ends were trimmed by 3 bases and 8 bases, with 20 bases remaining between them. The germline V gene has CDR1 SGHNT and CDR2 YENEEA. CDR3: CASSLDGRKGEDTIYF. Here the CDR3 DNA reads TGTGCCAGCAGCTTGGACGGTCGTAAAGGCGAGGACACCATATATTTT.

Comments on this clonotype: This may be a read error: a much more frequent sequence differs by one nucleotide. The chain carries TRBV7-3 and TRBJ2-6; the match to TRBD1 covers 10 bases. The CDR3 extends over 17 amino acids. Germline assignment: CDR1 SGHTA and CDR2 FQGTGA. The CDR3 here is CASSFGTGEAGATVLTF. The CDR3 bases are TGTGCCAGCAGCTTCGGGACAGGGGAAGCTGGGGCCACCGTCCTGACTTTC.